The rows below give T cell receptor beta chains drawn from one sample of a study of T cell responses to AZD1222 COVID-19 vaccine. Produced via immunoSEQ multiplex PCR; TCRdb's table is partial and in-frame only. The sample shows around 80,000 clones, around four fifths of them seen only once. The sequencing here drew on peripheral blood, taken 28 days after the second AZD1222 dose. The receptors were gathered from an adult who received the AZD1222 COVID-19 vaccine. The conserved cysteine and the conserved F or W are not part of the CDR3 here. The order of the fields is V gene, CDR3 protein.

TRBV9 ASSLMGNIQY
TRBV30 AWNRGPSTDTQY
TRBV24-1 ATSDLGQGNTGELF
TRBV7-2 ASSLPGGDTQY
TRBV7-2 ASSYGTEGRKLF
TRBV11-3 ASSSDSSYNSPLH
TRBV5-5 ASSSVSGILYEQY
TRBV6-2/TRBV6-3 ASSPTGYGYT
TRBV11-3 ASSLGASPGAQETQY
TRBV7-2 ASSLTGQGLAGELF
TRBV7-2 ASSSVTGGNTEAF
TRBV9 ASSPSLGHSYEQY
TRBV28 ASSLGQLYGYT